Sequencing of this T cell receptor (beta chain) was carried out in a study of blood T cell repertoires in COVID-19. About the study: Collection of acute and convalescent COVID-19 samples took place in the United States, Italy and Spain. PBMCs, B-cell-depleted T cells, or T cells were the source of the cDNA or gDNA that made up the material.

Authors' analysis steps: Using reference gene primer amplification, nucleated cell counts were estimated. Sequencing used immunoSEQ multiplex PCR; TCRdb keeps in-frame clones, though not all of them. V, J and clone size reflect that table, while D and trimming were determined from the DNA. Of 150,000 to 200,000 clones listed, 75% to 90% were seen once; the top ten hold approximately 8%. The V gene lost 5 bases and the J gene lost 7 bases, with 14 bases spanning the gap. The CDR3 length is 13 residues. The TCR sequence derives from a woman in her sixties or seventies with acute or convalescent COVID-19. This sequence joins TRBV12-3 or TRBV12-4 and TRBJ1-1; D is undetermined. Source material: peripheral blood. For the CDR3, the DNA is TGTGCCAGCAGTCCTCAGATAGGGAGTGAAGCTTTCTTT. This codes for CASSPQIGSEAFF.